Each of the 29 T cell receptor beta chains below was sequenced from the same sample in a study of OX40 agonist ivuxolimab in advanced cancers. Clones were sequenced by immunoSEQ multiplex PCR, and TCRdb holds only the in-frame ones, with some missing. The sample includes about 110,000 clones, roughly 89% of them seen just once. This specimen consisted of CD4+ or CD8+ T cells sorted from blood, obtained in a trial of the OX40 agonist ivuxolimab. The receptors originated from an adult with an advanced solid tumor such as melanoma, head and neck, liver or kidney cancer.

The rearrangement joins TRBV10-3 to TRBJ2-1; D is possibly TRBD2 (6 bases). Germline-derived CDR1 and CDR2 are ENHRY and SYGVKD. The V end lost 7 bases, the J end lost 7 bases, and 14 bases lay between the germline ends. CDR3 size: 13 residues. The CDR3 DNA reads TGTGCCATCATGGACGGGAGCCCTAATGAGCAGTTCTTC. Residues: CAIMDGSPNEQFF.

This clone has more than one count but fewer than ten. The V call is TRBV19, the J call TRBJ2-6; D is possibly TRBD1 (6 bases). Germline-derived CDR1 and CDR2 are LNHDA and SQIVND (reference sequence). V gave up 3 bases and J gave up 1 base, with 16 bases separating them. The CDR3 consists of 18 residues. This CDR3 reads CASSIGQLYLSGANVLTF. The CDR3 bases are TGTGCCAGTAGTATCGGACAGCTCTACCTATCTGGGGCCAACGTCCTGACTTTC.

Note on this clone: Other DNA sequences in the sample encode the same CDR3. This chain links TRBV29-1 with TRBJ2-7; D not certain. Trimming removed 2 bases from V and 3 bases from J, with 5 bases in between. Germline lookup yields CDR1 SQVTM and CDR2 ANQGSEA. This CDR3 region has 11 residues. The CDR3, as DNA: TGCAGCGTTGAAAATAGCTACGAGCAGTACTTC. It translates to CSVENSYEQYF.

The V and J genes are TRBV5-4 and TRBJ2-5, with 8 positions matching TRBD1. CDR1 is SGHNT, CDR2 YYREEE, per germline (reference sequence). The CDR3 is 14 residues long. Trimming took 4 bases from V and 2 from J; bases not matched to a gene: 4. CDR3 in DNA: TGTGCCAGCAGCGGGAGGACAGGGCAAGAGACCCAGTACTTC. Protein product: CASSGRTGQETQYF.

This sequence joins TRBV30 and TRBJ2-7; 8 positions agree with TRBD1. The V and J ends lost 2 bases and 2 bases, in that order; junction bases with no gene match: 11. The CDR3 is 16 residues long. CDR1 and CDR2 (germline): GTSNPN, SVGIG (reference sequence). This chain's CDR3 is CAWSPPDRGPPYEQYF. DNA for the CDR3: TGTGCCTGGAGTCCACCCGACAGGGGTCCCCCCTACGAGCAGTACTTC.

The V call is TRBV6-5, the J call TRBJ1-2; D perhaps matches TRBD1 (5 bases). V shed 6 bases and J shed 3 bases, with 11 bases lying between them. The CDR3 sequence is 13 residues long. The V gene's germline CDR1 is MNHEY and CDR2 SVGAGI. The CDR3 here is CASSYDRYYGYTF. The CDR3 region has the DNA TGTGCCAGCAGCTATGACAGATACTATGGCTACACCTTC.

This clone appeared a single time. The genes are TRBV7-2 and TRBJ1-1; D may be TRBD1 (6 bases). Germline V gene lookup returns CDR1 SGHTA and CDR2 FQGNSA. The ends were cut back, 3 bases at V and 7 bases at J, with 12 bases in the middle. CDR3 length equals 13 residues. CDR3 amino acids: CASSFRLDSEAFF. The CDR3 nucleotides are TGTGCCAGCAGCTTCCGTTTGGACAGTGAAGCTTTCTTT.

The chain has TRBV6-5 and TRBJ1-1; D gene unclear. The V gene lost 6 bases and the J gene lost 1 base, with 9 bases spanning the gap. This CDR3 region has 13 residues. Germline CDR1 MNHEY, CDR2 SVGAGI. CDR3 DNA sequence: TGTGCCAGCAGGGGCACGGAGAACACTGAAGCTTTCTTT. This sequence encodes CASRGTENTEAFF.

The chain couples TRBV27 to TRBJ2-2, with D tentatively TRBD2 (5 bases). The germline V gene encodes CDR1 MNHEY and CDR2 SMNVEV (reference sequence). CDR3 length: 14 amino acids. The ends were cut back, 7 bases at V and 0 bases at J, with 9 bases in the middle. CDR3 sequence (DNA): TGTGCCAGCAAAGGACTCTCGAACACCGGGGAGCTGTTTTTT. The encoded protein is CASKGLSNTGELFF.

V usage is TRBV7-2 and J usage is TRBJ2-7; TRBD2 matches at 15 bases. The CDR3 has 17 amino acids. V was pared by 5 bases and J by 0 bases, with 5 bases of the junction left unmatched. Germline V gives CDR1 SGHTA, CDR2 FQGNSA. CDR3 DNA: TGTGCCAGCAGCGTCGGGACTAGCGGGAGGATCTCCTACGAGCAGTACTTC. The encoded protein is CASSVGTSGRISYEQYF. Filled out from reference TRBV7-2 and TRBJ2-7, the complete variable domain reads GAGVSQSPSNKVTEKGKDVELRCDPISGHTALYWYRQSLGQGLEFLIYFQGNSAPDKSGLPSDRFSAERTGGSVSTLTIQRTQQEDSAVYLCASSVGTSGRISYEQYFGPGTRLTVT.

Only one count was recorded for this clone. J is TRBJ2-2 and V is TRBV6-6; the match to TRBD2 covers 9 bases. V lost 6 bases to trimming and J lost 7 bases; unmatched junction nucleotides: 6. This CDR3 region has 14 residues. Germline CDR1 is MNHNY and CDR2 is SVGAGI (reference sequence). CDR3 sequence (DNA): TGTGCCAGCAGGACTAGCGGTAGTAACGGGGAGCTGTTTTTT. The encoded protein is CASRTSGSNGELFF.

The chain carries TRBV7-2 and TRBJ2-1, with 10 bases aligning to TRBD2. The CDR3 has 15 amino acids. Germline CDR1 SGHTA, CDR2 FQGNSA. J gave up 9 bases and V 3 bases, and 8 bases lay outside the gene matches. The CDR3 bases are TGTGCCAGCAGCTTGTTTCTAGCGGGGGCGGGTGAGCAGTTCTTC. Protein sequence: CASSLFLAGAGEQFF.

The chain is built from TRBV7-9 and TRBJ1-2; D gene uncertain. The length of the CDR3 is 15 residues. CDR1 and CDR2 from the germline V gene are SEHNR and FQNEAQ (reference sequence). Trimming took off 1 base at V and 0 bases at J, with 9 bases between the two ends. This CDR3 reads CASSLVVEANYGYTF. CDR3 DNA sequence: TGTGCCAGCAGCTTAGTGGTAGAAGCTAACTATGGCTACACCTTC.

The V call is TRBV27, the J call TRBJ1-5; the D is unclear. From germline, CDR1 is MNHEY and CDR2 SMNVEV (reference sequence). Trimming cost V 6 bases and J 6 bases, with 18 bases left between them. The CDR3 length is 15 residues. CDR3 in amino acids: CASSANIRESQPQHF. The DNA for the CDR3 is TGTGCCAGCAGCGCTAATATAAGGGAGAGTCAGCCCCAGCATTTT.

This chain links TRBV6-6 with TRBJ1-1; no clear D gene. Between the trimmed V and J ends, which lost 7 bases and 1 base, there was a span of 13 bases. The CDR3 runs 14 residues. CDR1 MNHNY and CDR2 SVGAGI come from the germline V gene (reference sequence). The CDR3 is CASTQTSGNTEAFF. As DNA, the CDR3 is TGTGCCAGCACTCAGACGTCAGGGAACACTGAAGCTTTCTTT.

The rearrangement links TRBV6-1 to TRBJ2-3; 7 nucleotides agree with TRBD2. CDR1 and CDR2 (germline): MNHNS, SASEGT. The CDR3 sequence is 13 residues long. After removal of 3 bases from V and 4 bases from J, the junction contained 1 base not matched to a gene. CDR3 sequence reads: CASSESGADTQYF. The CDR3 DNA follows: TGTGCCAGCAGTGAGAGCGGGGCAGATACGCAGTATTTT.

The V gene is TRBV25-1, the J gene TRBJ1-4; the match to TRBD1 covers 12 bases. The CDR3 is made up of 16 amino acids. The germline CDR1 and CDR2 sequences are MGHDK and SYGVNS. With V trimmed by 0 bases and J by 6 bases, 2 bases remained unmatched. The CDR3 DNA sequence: TGTGCCAGCAGTGAATATGGGACAGGGGGCTATGAAAAACTGTTTTTT. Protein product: CASSEYGTGGYEKLFF.

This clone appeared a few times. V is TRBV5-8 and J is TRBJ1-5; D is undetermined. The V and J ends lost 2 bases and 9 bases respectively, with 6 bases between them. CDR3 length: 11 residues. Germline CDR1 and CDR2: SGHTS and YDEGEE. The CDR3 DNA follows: TGTGCCAGCAGCTTAGAGCGGCCCCAGCATTTT. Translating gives CASSLERPQHF.

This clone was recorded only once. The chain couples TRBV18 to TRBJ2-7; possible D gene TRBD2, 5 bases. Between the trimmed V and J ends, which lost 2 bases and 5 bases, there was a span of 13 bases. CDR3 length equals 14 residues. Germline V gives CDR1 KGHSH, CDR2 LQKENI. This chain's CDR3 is CASSPNGEEDEQYF. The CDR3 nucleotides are TGTGCCAGCTCACCAAACGGCGAGGAGGACGAGCAGTACTTC.

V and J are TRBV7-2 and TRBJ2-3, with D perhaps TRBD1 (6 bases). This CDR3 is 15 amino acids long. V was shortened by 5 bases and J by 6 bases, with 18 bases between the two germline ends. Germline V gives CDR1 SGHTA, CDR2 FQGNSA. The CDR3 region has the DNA TGTGCCAGCAGCCCTCAGGGGTTGACCTACGATACGCAGTATTTT. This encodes CASSPQGLTYDTQYF.

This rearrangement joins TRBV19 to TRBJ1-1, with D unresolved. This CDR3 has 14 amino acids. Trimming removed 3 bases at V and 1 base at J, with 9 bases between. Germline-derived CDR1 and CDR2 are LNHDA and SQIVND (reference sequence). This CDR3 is CASSIRLGNTEAFF. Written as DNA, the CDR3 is TGTGCCAGTAGTATTCGGTTAGGGAACACTGAAGCTTTCTTT.

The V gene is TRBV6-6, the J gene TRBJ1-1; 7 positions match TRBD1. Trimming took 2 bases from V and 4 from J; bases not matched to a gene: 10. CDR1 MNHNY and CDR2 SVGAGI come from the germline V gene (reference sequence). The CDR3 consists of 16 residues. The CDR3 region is CASSYLQGGYGTEAFF. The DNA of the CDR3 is TGTGCCAGCAGTTACCTTCAAGGGGGCTATGGCACTGAAGCTTTCTTT.

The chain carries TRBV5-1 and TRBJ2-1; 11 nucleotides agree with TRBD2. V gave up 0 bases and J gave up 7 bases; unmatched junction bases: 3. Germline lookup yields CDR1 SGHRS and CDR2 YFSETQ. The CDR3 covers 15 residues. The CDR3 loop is CASSLELAGANEQFF. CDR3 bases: TGCGCCAGCAGCTTGGAACTAGCGGGAGCTAATGAGCAGTTCTTC. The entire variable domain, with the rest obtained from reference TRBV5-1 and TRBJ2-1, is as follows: KAGVTQTPRYLIKTRGQQVTLSCSPISGHRSVSWYQQTPGQGLQFLFEYFSETQRNKGNFPGRFSGRQFSNSRSEMNVSTLELGDSALYLCASSLELAGANEQFFGPGTRLTVL.

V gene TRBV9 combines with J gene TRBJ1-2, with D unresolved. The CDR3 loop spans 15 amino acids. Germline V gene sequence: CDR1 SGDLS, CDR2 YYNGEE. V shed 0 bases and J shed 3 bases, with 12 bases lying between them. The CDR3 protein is CASSVGHSSDYGYTF. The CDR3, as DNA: TGTGCCAGCAGCGTAGGGCACAGCTCCGACTATGGCTACACCTTC.

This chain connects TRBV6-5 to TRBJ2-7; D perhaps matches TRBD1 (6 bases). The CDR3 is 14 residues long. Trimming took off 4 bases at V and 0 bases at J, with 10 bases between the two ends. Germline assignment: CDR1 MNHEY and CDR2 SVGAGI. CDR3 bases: TGTGCCAGCAGTTTTGACAGGTCCTCCTACGAGCAGTACTTC. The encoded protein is CASSFDRSSYEQYF.

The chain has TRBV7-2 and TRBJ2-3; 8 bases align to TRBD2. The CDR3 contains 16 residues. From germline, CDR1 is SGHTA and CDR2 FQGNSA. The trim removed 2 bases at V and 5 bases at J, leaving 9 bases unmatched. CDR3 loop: CASSLNNRAGEDTQYF. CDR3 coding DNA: TGTGCCAGCAGCTTAAATAATAGAGCGGGGGAAGATACGCAGTATTTT.

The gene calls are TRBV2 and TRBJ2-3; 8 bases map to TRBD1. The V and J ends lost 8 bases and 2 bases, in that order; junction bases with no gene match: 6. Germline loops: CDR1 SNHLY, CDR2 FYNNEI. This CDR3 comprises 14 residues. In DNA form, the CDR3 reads TGTGCCAGCCACAGGGGGAAAAACACAGATACGCAGTATTTT. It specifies CASHRGKNTDTQYF.

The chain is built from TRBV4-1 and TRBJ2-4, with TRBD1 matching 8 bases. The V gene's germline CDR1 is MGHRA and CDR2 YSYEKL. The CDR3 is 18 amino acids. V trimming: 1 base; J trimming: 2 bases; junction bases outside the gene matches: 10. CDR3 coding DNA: TGCGCCAGCAGCCAAGGGGAGCACAGGGGGAAGTCCAAAAACATTCAGTACTTC. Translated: CASSQGEHRGKSKNIQYF.

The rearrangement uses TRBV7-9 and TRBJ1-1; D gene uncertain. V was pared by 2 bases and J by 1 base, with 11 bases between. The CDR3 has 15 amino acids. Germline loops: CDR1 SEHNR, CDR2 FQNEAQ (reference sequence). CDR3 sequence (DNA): TGTGCCAGCAGCTTATTCGGGTCTACGAACACTGAAGCTTTCTTT. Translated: CASSLFGSTNTEAFF.